This TCR beta chain was identified in a study of CD8 T cells in ankylosing spondylitis (TCRdb year 2017). The study in broad terms: T cell receptor beta repertoires were profiled in healthy donors and ankylosing spondylitis patients so that disease-linked TCR variants could be found. In total, the full study cohort was made up of some 100 healthy donors and about two dozen ankylosing spondylitis patients. Peripheral blood was sampled, and synovial fluid was additionally collected from ankylosing spondylitis patients. Study-wide conclusions, independent of this receptor: Significant enrichment of the disease-linked clones was reported in matched synovial fluid samples from ankylosing spondylitis patients. The disease-linked clones had a CD8+ phenotype and were found at relatively low frequencies in peripheral blood. Some motif variants had previously been reported in the synovial fluid and blood of reactive arthritis patients, which suggests shared mechanisms of disease initiation. Blood from ankylosing spondylitis patients appeared to be characterized by a TCR beta motif made up of under ten highly homologous amino acid variants.

V is cut by 1 base and J by 0 bases, and the space between the germline ends is 9 bases. Its CDR3 holds 15 amino acids, cysteine through phenylalanine. Left in the record is the CDR3 DNA by itself, 45 bases read in frame from the first base. For CDR1 and CDR2, the germline V gene (reference sequence) lists MNHEY and SMNVEV. This clonotype has only a few counts. It has no known antigen specificity. No base quality values were provided; no much bigger clone lies one nucleotide off. The run used an Illumina HiSeq 2500. TCR beta libraries were prepared by quantitative 5'-RACE with molecular barcodes. The paper's processing steps were these. A new computational method based on a probabilistic model of VDJ rearrangement was used to identify disease-linked TCR variants. TCRdb's own reprocessing of the public reads used fastp at Q25 and MiXCR and kept productive beta chains. Rows are combined by CDR3 protein, so each entry shows the most common genes and DNA. The authors' filters were not applied to this entry. The sample profile shows 750,000 to 850,000 distinct CDR3 sequences; 10% to 15% of them were found once. The top ten constitute 0.51% of the sample.

The sequence was collected from a male donor with ankylosing spondylitis. The sequence links TRBV27 to TRBJ1-1, with the D gene too uncertain to name. The sequenced sample consisted of blood, either unsorted or a sorted T cell fraction (not recorded which). Read as DNA, the sequence is TGTGCCAGCAGTTTATTTTATGAGGTGAACACTGAAGCTTTCTTT. This codes for CASSLFYEVNTEAFF.